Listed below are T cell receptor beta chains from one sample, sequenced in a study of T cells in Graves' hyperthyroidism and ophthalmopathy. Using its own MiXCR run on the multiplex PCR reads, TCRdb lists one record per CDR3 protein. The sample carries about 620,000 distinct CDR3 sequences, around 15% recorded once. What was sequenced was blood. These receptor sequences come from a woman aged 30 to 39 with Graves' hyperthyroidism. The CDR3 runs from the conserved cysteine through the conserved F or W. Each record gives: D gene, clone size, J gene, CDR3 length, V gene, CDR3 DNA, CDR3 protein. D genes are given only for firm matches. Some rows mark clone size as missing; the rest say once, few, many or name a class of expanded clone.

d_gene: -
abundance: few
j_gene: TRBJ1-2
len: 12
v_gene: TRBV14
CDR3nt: TGTGCCAGCAGCGGGGGGACGATCGGCTACACCTTC
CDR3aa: CASSGGTIGYTF

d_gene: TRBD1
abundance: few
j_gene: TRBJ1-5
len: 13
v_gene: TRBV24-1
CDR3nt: TGTGCCTGCCAGGGGGCAAGCAATCAGCCCCAGCATTTT
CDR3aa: CACQGASNQPQHF

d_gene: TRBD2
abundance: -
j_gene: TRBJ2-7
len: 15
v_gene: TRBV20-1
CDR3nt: TGCAGTGCTAGCGAAAGGACTAGCGGGAACCACGAGCAGTACTTC
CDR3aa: CSASERTSGNHEQYF

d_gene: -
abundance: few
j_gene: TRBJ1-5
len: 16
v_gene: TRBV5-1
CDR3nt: TGCGCCAGCAGCTTGGCCAGCGGACCGGGGAATCAGCCCCAGCATTTT
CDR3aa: CASSLASGPGNQPQHF

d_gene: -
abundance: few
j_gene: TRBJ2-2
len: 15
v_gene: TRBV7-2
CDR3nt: TGTGCCAGCAGCCCGGGACATATAAACACCGGGGAGCTGTTTTTT
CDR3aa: CASSPGHINTGELFF

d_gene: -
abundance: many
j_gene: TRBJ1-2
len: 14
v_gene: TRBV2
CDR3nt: TGTGCCAGCAGTGATGCAGGGTGGGCGCATGGCTACACCTTC
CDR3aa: CASSDAGWAHGYTF

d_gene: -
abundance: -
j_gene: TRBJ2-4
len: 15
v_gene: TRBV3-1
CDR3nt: TGTGCCAGCAGCCAAGTGGGGGGCCGGGGAAACATTCAGTACTTC
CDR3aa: CASSQVGGRGNIQYF

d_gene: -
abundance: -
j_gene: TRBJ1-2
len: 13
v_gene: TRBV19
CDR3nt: TGTGCCAGTAGTTCCGGACCCTACTATGGCTACACCTTC
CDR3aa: CASSSGPYYGYTF

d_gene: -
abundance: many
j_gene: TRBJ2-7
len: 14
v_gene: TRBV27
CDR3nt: TGTGCCAGTGCCCCAGGGGCCAGAGCCTACGAGCAGTACTTC
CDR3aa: CASAPGARAYEQYF

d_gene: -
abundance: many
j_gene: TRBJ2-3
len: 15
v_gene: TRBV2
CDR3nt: TGTGCCAGCAGCAAACTAGCAGAGAGCACAGATACGCAGTATTTT
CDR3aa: CASSKLAESTDTQYF

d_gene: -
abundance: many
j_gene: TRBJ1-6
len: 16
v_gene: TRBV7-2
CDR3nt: TGTGCCAGCAGCTTAGAGATCGGGCGCCGAGATTCACCCCTCCACTTT
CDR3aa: CASSLEIGRRDSPLHF

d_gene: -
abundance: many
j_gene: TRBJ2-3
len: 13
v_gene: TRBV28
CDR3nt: TGTGCCAGCAGTTTCCTTACACCAGATACGCAGTATTTT
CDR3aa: CASSFLTPDTQYF

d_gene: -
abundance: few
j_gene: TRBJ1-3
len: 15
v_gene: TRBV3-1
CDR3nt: TGTGCCAGCAGCGTGGGGACACTCTCTGGAAACACCATATATTTT
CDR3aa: CASSVGTLSGNTIYF

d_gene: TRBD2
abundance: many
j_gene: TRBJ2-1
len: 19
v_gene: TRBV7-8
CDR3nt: TGTGCCAGCAGCTCGACCGGGACTAGCGGGAGGATGGTTGGCAATGAGCAGTTCTTC
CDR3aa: CASSSTGTSGRMVGNEQFF

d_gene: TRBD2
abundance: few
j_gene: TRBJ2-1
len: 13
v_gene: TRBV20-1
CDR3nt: TGCAGTGCTAGGGGCGGGAGCTACAATGAGCAGTTCTTC
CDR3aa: CSARGGSYNEQFF

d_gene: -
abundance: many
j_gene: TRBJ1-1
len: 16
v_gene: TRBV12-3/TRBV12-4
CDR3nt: TGTGCCAGCAGTTTAGAAGGGCGAATGGGGGCCACTGAAGCTTTCTTT
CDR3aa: CASSLEGRMGATEAFF

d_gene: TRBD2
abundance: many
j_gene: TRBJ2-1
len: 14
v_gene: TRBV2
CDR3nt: TGTGCCAGCCTAGCGGGAGCGGTGACGGGTGAGCAGTTCTTC
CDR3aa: CASLAGAVTGEQFF

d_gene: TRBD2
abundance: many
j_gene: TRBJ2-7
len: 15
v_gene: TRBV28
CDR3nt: TGTGCCAGCAGCGCAAGCGGGAGTATCGCCTACGAGCAGTACTTC
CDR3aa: CASSASGSIAYEQYF

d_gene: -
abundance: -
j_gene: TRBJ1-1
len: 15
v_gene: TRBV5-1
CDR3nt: TGCGCCAGCAGCCAGACCCAGGGCGTGAATGCTGAAGCTTTCTTT
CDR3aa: CASSQTQGVNAEAFF

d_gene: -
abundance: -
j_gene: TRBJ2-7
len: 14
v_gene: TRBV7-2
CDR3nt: TGTGCCAGCAGCTTAGATCCCTTTAGCTACGAGCAGTACTTC
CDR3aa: CASSLDPFSYEQYF

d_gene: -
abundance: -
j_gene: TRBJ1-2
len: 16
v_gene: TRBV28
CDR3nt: TGTGCCAGCAGTTCCTCGGACCGTACCCGCGGTTATGGCTACACCTTC
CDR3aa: CASSSSDRTRGYGYTF

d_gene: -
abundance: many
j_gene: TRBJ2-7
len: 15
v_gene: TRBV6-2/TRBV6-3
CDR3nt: TGTGCCAGCACCCTTGGCGCGGCTAGTGTCTACGAGCAGTACTTC
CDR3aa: CASTLGAASVYEQYF

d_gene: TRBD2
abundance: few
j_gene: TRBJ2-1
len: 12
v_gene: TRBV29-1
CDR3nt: TGCAGCGGGGGGGGGGGGAACAATGAGCAGTTCTTC
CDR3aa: CSGGGGNNEQFF

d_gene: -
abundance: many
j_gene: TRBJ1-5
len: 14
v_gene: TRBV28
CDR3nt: TGTGCCAGCCATATGAGGCAGGGTAATCAGCCCCAGCATTTT
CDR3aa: CASHMRQGNQPQHF

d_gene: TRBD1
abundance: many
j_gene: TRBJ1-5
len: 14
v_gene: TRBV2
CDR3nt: TGTGCCAGCAGCGTCGACAGGGTAGGGCAGCCCCAGCATTTT
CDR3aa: CASSVDRVGQPQHF

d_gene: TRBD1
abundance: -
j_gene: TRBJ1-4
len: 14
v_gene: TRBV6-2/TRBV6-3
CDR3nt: TGTGCCAGCAGAAATGACAGGGGGCCGGGAAAACTGTTTTTT
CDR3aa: CASRNDRGPGKLFF

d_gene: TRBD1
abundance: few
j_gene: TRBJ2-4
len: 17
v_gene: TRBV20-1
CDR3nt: TGCAGTGCTCCTGTCTCCGACAGGGGTTTGGCCAAAAACATTCAGTACTTC
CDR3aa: CSAPVSDRGLAKNIQYF

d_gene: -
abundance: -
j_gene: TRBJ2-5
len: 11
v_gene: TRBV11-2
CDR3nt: TGTGCCAGCAGCCCCGGGACGGTCCAGTACTTC
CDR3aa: CASSPGTVQYF

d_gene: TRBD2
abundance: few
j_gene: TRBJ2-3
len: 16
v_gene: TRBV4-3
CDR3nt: TGCGCCAGCAGCCAAGATTCTAGCGGGAGTGCCGATACGCAGTATTTT
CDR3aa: CASSQDSSGSADTQYF

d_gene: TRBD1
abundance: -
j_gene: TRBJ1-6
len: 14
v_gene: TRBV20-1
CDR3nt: TGCAGTGCCACAGGACAGGTTGGACAATCACCCCTCCACTTT
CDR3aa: CSATGQVGQSPLHF

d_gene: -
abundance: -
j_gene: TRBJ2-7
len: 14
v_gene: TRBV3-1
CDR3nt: TGTGCCAGCAGCCAAGAGGTACAGGGCTACGAGCAGTACTTC
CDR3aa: CASSQEVQGYEQYF